The 19 T cell receptor beta chains below were found in one sample sequenced in a study of shared clonotypes between healthy human individuals. The naive CD8 fraction comprised CD45RO-negative cells positively selected for CCR7 and excluded terminally differentiated effector memory CD45RA+ cells. The assay was immunoSEQ multiplex PCR, and TCRdb's table has in-frame clones only and misses some. The sample holds over 2 million clones, about 95% seen once. The specimen was naive CD8+ T cells sorted from blood. Every receptor here comes from a man between 18 and 35 years old in good health.

In the case of this clone: Other nucleotide sequences in the sample specify the same CDR3. This chain joins TRBV4-1 and TRBJ1-1; D ambiguous. The CDR3 is made up of 14 amino acids. Per germline, CDR1 MGHRA and CDR2 YSYEKL. With 1 base removed from V and 4 bases from J, the gap between germline ends came to 10 bases. The CDR3 is CASSQAPGSTEAFF. CDR3 nucleotides: TGCGCCAGCAGCCAAGCTCCGGGAAGCACTGAAGCTTTCTTT.

The V gene is TRBV4-2, the J gene TRBJ1-4; the D gene is possibly TRBD1 (5 bases). Germline V lookup: CDR1 LGHNA, CDR2 YNFKEQ. The CDR3 runs to 15 residues. Trimming took 0 bases from V and 6 from J, leaving 11 bases between them. Written as DNA, the CDR3 is TGTGCCAGCAGCCAAGATGGGTGGGGGGATGAAAAACTGTTTTTT. This codes for CASSQDGWGDEKLFF.

CDR3 sequence: CASGAAYNEQFF. CDR3 coding DNA: TGTGCTAGTGGAGCGGCGTACAATGAGCAGTTCTTC. The chain recombines TRBV12-5 with TRBJ2-1; D possibly corresponds to TRBD2 (5 bases). The germline CDR1 and CDR2 sequences are LGHNT and FRNRAP. V was trimmed by 6 bases and J by 4 bases, leaving 7 bases between them. This CDR3 is built from 12 residues.

The rearrangement uses TRBV7-9 and TRBJ2-3, with D unresolved. V lost 1 base, J lost 6 bases, and 11 bases lay in between. Germline assignment: CDR1 SEHNR and CDR2 FQNEAQ (reference sequence). The CDR3 is 14 amino acids. The DNA for the CDR3 is TGTGCCAGCAGCTTAGTGGTGCTGCCGGATACGCAGTATTTT. Amino acids: CASSLVVLPDTQYF.

The V and J genes are TRBV7-9 and TRBJ2-1; D is undetermined. Trimming pared 1 base from V and 8 bases from J, leaving 9 bases between. Germline lookup yields CDR1 SEHNR and CDR2 FQNEAQ (reference sequence). The CDR3 loop spans 13 amino acids. Here the CDR3 DNA reads TGTGCCAGCAGCTTAGTCGGTTCGGATGAGCAGTTCTTC. It encodes CASSLVGSDEQFF.

The chain has TRBV19 and TRBJ1-1, with TRBD1 as a possible D gene (5 bases). With 7 bases removed from V and 4 bases from J, the gap between germline ends came to 13 bases. Per germline, CDR1 LNHDA and CDR2 SQIVND (reference sequence). This CDR3 region has 13 residues. DNA of the CDR3: TGTGCCAGTATTGGGGCAGGTAGCACTGAAGCTTTCTTT. This sequence encodes CASIGAGSTEAFF.

The V call is TRBV23-1, the J call TRBJ2-7; D is ambiguous. TRBV23-1 is labeled an ORF, and its function is uncertain. V was shortened by 0 bases and J by 0 bases, with 9 bases between the two germline ends. CDR3 size: 15 residues. CDR3 in amino acids: CASSQSKRLSYEQYF. The CDR3 region has the DNA TGCGCCAGCAGTCAATCGAAACGGCTCTCCTACGAGCAGTACTTC.

About this clone: Sequence at one end of the junction differs from germline and may be a read error. The chain joins TRBV6-1 to TRBJ1-2; D gene ambiguous. This CDR3 region has 11 residues. CDR1 and CDR2 from the germline V gene are MNHNS and SASEGT. CDR3 in amino acids: CASSDMGSTSF. DNA of the CDR3: TGTGCCAGCAGTGACATGGGAAGCACCTCCTTC.

CDR3 nucleotide sequence: TGTGCCAGCAGTTTTACGGAGGCCGGGGAGACCCAGTACTTC. Translation: CASSFTEAGETQYF. The chain links TRBV27 to TRBJ2-5; D may be TRBD2 (5 bases). Trimming left V 3 bases short and J 5 bases short, with 13 bases between. From germline, CDR1 is MNHEY and CDR2 SMNVEV (reference sequence). The CDR3 is made up of 14 amino acids.

On this clone: Other DNA sequences in the sample encode the same CDR3. The chain joins TRBV9 to TRBJ2-1, with 8 nucleotides matching TRBD2. The length of the CDR3 is 15 residues. The trim removed 0 bases at V and 4 bases at J, leaving 3 bases unmatched. The germline V gene has CDR1 SGDLS and CDR2 YYNGEE. CDR3 coding DNA: TGTGCCAGCAGCGTAGTTAGCGGGGAATACAATGAGCAGTTCTTC. Amino acid sequence: CASSVVSGEYNEQFF.

The V and J genes are TRBV7-9 and TRBJ2-1; tentative D call: TRBD2 (6 bases). Trimming pared 5 bases from V and 7 bases from J, leaving 15 bases between. The germline gives CDR1 SEHNR, CDR2 FQNEAQ (reference sequence). This CDR3 is built from 14 residues. The CDR3 region is CASSQLRRGNEQFF. Written as DNA, the CDR3 is TGTGCCAGCAGCCAACTTCGACGGGGGAATGAGCAGTTCTTC.

This clone was counted once. The chain is built from TRBV30 and TRBJ1-1; no definite D call. The CDR3 extends over 13 amino acids. CDR1 and CDR2 (germline): GTSNPN, SVGIG (reference sequence). Trimming shortened V by 4 bases and J by 4 bases, and 13 bases separated the two germline ends. The chain's CDR3 is CAWNTGGGTEAFF. CDR3 DNA: TGTGCCTGGAATACTGGAGGTGGCACTGAAGCTTTCTTT.

The J gene is TRBJ2-3, the V gene TRBV7-6; 7 bases agree with TRBD1. The V and J ends lost 0 bases and 2 bases, in that order; junction bases with no gene match: 2. Germline CDR1 reads SGHVS; CDR2 reads FNYEAQ. The length of the CDR3 is 15 residues. In DNA, the CDR3 is TGTGCCAGCAGCTTAGCGGGGACAGCCACAGATACGCAGTATTTT. It is translated as CASSLAGTATDTQYF.

A note on this clone: Within the sample, other DNA sequences also encode this same CDR3. This sequence joins TRBV7-8 and TRBJ2-3; D is unclear. The CDR3 consists of 12 residues. Germline assignment: CDR1 SGHVS and CDR2 FQNEAQ. V lost 0 bases and J 4 bases, leaving 2 bases between the germline ends. DNA of the CDR3: TGTGCCAGCAGCTTAGCACCAGATACGCAGTATTTT. Translation: CASSLAPDTQYF.

The chain combines TRBV30 with TRBJ2-7, with TRBD1 matching over 7 bases. The CDR3 runs to 14 residues. The junction had 5 bases not matched to a gene; V was cut back by 2 bases and J by 1 base. The germline CDR1 and CDR2 sequences are GTSNPN and SVGIG (reference sequence). The CDR3 coding sequence is TGTGCCTGGAGTCTGACAGGGATATCCTACGAGCAGTACTTC. This translates into CAWSLTGISYEQYF.

This clone was recorded only once. The CDR3 protein is CASSLVVRPPYEQYF. As DNA, the CDR3 is TGTGCCAGCAGCTTAGTTGTCAGGCCCCCCTACGAGCAGTACTTC. The V call is TRBV7-2, the J call TRBJ2-7; D gene ambiguous. Germline lookup yields CDR1 SGHTA and CDR2 FQGNSA. Trimming cost V 1 base and J 2 bases, with 12 bases left between them. The CDR3 sequence is 15 residues long.

The chain is built from TRBV4-1 and TRBJ2-2; D is uncertain. Trimming shortened V by 4 bases and J by 5 bases, and 8 bases separated the two germline ends. Germline values: CDR1 MGHRA, CDR2 YSYEKL. This CDR3 comprises 13 residues. The CDR3 here is CASSPRETGELFF. CDR3 in DNA: TGCGCCAGCAGCCCCCGAGAAACCGGGGAGCTGTTTTTT.

This clone was seen just once. This chain links TRBV6-1 with TRBJ1-4, with D hard to call. In germline, CDR1 is MNHNS, CDR2 SASEGT. CDR3 size: 17 residues. Trimming left V 2 bases short and J 8 bases short, with 21 bases between. CDR3 sequence reads: CASSELVGFATLEKLFF. The CDR3 nucleotides read TGTGCCAGCAGTGAACTTGTGGGTTTTGCAACTCTAGAAAAACTGTTTTTT.

The rearrangement uses TRBV7-3 and TRBJ2-1; 12 bases line up with TRBD2. The V gene end was trimmed by 0 bases and the J gene end by 3 bases; junction bases not matched to a gene: 6. The CDR3 covers 18 residues. CDR1 and CDR2 (germline): SGHTA, FQGTGA. The CDR3 here is CASSLTPSGGAYYNEQFF. The CDR3 nucleotides read TGTGCCAGCAGCTTAACCCCTAGCGGGGGGGCTTACTACAATGAGCAGTTCTTC. Complete variable domain (other parts from reference TRBV7-3 and TRBJ2-1): GAGVSQTPSNKVTEKGKYVELRCDPISGHTALYWYRQSLGQGPEFLIYFQGTGAADDSGLPNDRFFAVRPEGSVSTLKIQRTERGDSAVYLCASSLTPSGGAYYNEQFFGPGTRLTVL.